The 7 T cell receptor beta chains below all came from one sample that was sequenced in a study of blood T cell repertoires in COVID-19. Sequencing was performed with immunoSEQ multiplex PCR; in TCRdb, only in-frame clones are kept and a portion is missing. The table lists more than 250,000 clones, around 80% of them singletons. What was sequenced was peripheral blood. All receptors come from a woman aged 45 to 65 with acute or convalescent COVID-19.

The J gene is TRBJ1-2, the V gene TRBV9, with 9 nucleotides matching TRBD1. The CDR3 sequence is 14 residues long. Germline-derived CDR1 and CDR2 are SGDLS and YYNGEE. Trimming took 6 bases from V and 2 from J; bases not matched to a gene: 5. This CDR3 reads CASTGTGSNYGYTF. For the CDR3, the DNA is TGTGCCAGCACCGGGACAGGGAGCAACTATGGCTACACCTTC.

V gene TRBV19 combines with J gene TRBJ1-1, with TRBD1 identical over 8 bases. The CDR3 totals 14 residues. Germline V gives CDR1 LNHDA, CDR2 SQIVND (reference sequence). J lost 5 bases, V lost 4 bases, and 6 bases had no gene match. The CDR3 here is CASSTRGLGTEAFF. The CDR3 DNA reads as TGTGCCAGTAGTACCAGGGGGCTTGGTACTGAAGCTTTCTTT.

In the case of this clone: The sample carries other DNA sequences with the same CDR3. The chain combines TRBV5-1 with TRBJ2-1; a weak D match, TRBD1 (6 bases). CDR1 is SGHRS and CDR2 is YFSETQ in the germline V gene. Trimming shortened V by 0 bases and J by 7 bases, and 8 bases separated the two germline ends. This CDR3 is 13 amino acids long. In nucleotides, the CDR3 is TGCGCCAGCAGCTTGGGGGGGCCGAATGAGCAGTTCTTC. Translated, it gives CASSLGGPNEQFF.

This sequence joins TRBV5-5 and TRBJ1-5; D is possibly TRBD1 (6 bases). Per the germline V gene, CDR1 is SGHKS and CDR2 is YYEKEE (reference sequence). V was shortened by 0 bases and J by 7 bases, with 11 bases between the two germline ends. The CDR3 sequence is 14 residues long. The CDR3 region is CASSLGQGKQPQHF. The CDR3 DNA reads as TGTGCCAGCAGCTTGGGGCAGGGGAAACAGCCCCAGCATTTT.

The chain joins TRBV4-2 to TRBJ2-2; D is uncertain. Per germline, CDR1 LGHNA and CDR2 YNFKEQ. The CDR3 is 14 amino acids. The ends were cut back, 2 bases at V and 5 bases at J, with 9 bases in the middle. The CDR3: CASSQSPGTGELFF. The CDR3 bases are TGTGCCAGCAGCCAATCACCGGGTACCGGGGAGCTGTTTTTT.

This chain links TRBV2 with TRBJ1-1, with D perhaps matching TRBD1 (5 bases). Trimming removed 4 bases from V and 8 bases from J, with 11 bases in between. CDR1 SNHLY and CDR2 FYNNEI come from the germline V gene. This CDR3 has 12 residues. As DNA, the CDR3 is TGTGCCAGCAGTGTCGACAGTTTAGAAGCTTTCTTT. This gives the protein CASSVDSLEAFF.

This clone was observed a few times. This sequence joins TRBV25-1 and TRBJ1-2; 7 positions match TRBD1. The germline V gene has CDR1 MGHDK and CDR2 SYGVNS. Trimming at V came to 6 bases and at J to 8 bases, leaving 9 bases not matched to a gene. The CDR3 has 13 residues. The CDR3 nucleotides are TGTGCCAGCAGGGGGGACAGTCCTCAAGGCTACACCTTC. It specifies CASRGDSPQGYTF.